The TCR beta chain described here comes from a study of shared clonotypes between healthy human individuals. Study observations and caveats: As a rule, naive subsets had a larger estimated richness than memory subsets.

Every one of the donors was a Caucasian adult that lived in Nashville, Tennessee. In the original processing: There were no quality scores in the junction-only immunoSEQ sequences, so filtering differed. Data came from immunoSEQ multiplex PCR; TCRdb stores just in-frame clones and leaves some out. D and trimming come from the DNA, and the V and J calls and clone size come from that table. The sample carries roughly 2.5 million clones, roughly 92% recorded once. Points on this clone: The antigen remains unidentified.

Germline loops: CDR1 MGHRA, CDR2 YSYEKL. CDR3 size: 15 residues. The V end was cut by 3 bases, the J end by 1 base, with 13 bases between. What was sequenced was naive CD4+ T cells sorted from blood. This sample's subset: CD45RA+ positively selected. The chain employs TRBV4-1 and TRBJ2-7, with unresolved D. This TCR derives from a man aged 18 to 30 in good health. In DNA form, the CDR3 reads TGCGCCAGCAGCCACCCCTCGACCGGATCCTACGAGCAGTACTTC. The encoded protein is CASSHPSTGSYEQYF.